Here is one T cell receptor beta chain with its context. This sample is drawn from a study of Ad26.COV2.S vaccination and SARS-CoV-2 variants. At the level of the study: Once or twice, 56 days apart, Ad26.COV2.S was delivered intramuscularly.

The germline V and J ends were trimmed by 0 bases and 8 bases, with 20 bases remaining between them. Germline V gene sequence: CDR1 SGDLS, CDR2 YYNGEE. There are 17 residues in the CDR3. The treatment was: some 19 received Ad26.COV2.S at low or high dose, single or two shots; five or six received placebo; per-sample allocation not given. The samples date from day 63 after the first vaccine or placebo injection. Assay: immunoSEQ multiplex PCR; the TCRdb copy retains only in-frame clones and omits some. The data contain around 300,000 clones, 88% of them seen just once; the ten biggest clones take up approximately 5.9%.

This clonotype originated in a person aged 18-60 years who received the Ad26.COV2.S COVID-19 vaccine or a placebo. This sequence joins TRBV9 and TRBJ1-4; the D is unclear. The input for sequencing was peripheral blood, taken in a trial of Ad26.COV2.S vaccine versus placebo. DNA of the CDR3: TGTGCCAGCAGCGTAGGGGTTCTACCGGGCAGCACCGAAAAACTGTTTTTT. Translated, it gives CASSVGVLPGSTEKLFF.